Listed here are 22 T cell receptor beta chains from one sample, sequenced in a study of cytomegalovirus exposure and HLA in healthy donors. Both 60 Vbeta primers and 13 Jbeta primers went into the PCR. The protocol was immunoSEQ multiplex PCR, while the TCRdb copy is restricted to in-frame clones and leaves out a portion. There are 95,000 to 100,000 clones in the sample; 75% occur only once, and 10% lies in the top ten. The sample was PBMCs. The receptors shown here come from a man aged 50 to 60 in good health and CMV-seronegative.

The chain couples TRBV10-3 to TRBJ1-1, with a weak D call TRBD1 (5 bases). V was shortened by 7 bases and J by 3 bases, with 15 bases between the two germline ends. Germline assignment: CDR1 ENHRY and CDR2 SYGVKD. This CDR3 has 14 residues. The CDR3: CAITGGGADTEAFF. The CDR3 DNA reads as TGTGCCATCACCGGAGGAGGGGCGGACACTGAAGCTTTCTTT.

Regarding this clone: The same CDR3 also results from other DNA sequences found in this sample. The chain employs TRBV7-9 and TRBJ2-7, with D unclear. This CDR3 comprises 14 residues. Trimming took off 1 base at V and 1 base at J, with 8 bases between the two ends. Germline lookup yields CDR1 SEHNR and CDR2 FQNEAQ (reference sequence). In DNA form, the CDR3 reads TGTGCCAGCAGCTTAGGAGCCGCTTCCTACGAGCAGTACTTC. The encoded protein is CASSLGAASYEQYF.

V gene TRBV19 combines with J gene TRBJ2-7; no firm D call. The V and J ends lost 1 base and 1 base respectively, with 8 bases between them. Germline assignment: CDR1 LNHDA and CDR2 SQIVND (reference sequence). There are 14 residues in the CDR3. In DNA form, the CDR3 reads TGTGCCAGTAGTATAGGTGGCGGTTCCTACGAGCAGTACTTC. Translating it yields CASSIGGGSYEQYF.

This sequence joins TRBV5-1 and TRBJ1-2; perhaps TRBD1 as D (6 bases). With 0 bases removed from V and 6 bases from J, the gap between germline ends came to 21 bases. The CDR3 has 17 amino acids. The germline CDR1 and CDR2 sequences are SGHRS and YFSETQ. The CDR3 DNA is TGCGCCAGCAGCTTGGCCAGCTTGAGGGGGGGCCGCGATGGCTACACCTTC. Its protein product is CASSLASLRGGRDGYTF.

In this sample, this clone turned up a few times. The rearrangement links TRBV4-3 to TRBJ1-1; tentative D call: TRBD1 (6 bases). V dropped 2 bases and J dropped 8 bases, with 15 bases sitting between them. The length of the CDR3 is 14 residues. Germline CDR1 and CDR2: LGHNA and YSLEER. As DNA, the CDR3 is TGCGCCAGCAGCCAAACTCTCAGGGGTCTAGAAGCTTTCTTT. This gives the protein CASSQTLRGLEAFF.

This clone was seen a handful of times. The missing conserved phenylalanine or tryptophan at the end of this CDR3 makes a read error likely. Because the CDR3's place on the DNA is in doubt, the DNA is left out and the CDR3 is given as listed by TCRdb. J is TRBJ2-7 and V is TRBV21-1; the DNA was not compared with TRBD1, the D call given in the table. TRBV21-1 is shown as a pseudogene. Termini included, the CDR3 measures 11 amino acids. The CDR3 sequence is CASSRGTGGAC.

The chain employs TRBV5-1 and TRBJ2-2; 9 bases are shared with TRBD1. The CDR3 length is 17 residues. CDR1 and CDR2 from the germline V gene are SGHRS and YFSETQ. V lost 4 bases to trimming and J lost 3 bases; unmatched junction nucleotides: 10. As DNA, the CDR3 is TGCGCCAGCAGCCCGGTGGGACAGGGCCTTTACACCGGGGAGCTGTTTTTT. Translating it yields CASSPVGQGLYTGELFF.

The CDR3 nucleotides are TGCGCCAGCAGCGCCAGGACAGGGGTAGAGACCCAGTACTTC. Translation gives CASSARTGVETQYF. V and J are TRBV5-1 and TRBJ2-5; 9 nucleotides match TRBD1. The CDR3 runs 14 residues. Germline V gene lookup returns CDR1 SGHRS and CDR2 YFSETQ. Trimming removed 4 bases from V and 4 bases from J; junction bases left unmatched: 5.

The chain joins TRBV5-1 to TRBJ2-2; TRBD2 might be the D (6 bases). The V end was cut by 4 bases, the J end by 5 bases, with 15 bases between. The CDR3 extends over 15 amino acids. In germline, CDR1 is SGHRS, CDR2 YFSETQ. The CDR3 reads CASSPLASSTGELFF. CDR3 DNA sequence: TGCGCCAGCAGCCCCCTAGCGTCGTCGACCGGGGAGCTGTTTTTT.

This clone was counted a few times. This chain joins TRBV30 and TRBJ1-1, with a possible D match to TRBD1 (6 bases). V was trimmed by 5 bases and J by 5 bases, leaving 15 bases between them. The germline CDR1 and CDR2 sequences are GTSNPN and SVGIG (reference sequence). The CDR3 covers 13 residues. CDR3 residues: CAWSPGAGTEAFF. CDR3 nucleotide sequence: TGTGCCTGGTCGCCAGGGGCGGGTACTGAAGCTTTCTTT.

The CDR3 DNA follows: TGTGCCAGCGGAGTTTCGTTTGGGTATGGCTACACCTTC. This gives the protein CASGVSFGYGYTF. The chain uses TRBV5-4 and TRBJ1-2; D gene unclear. In germline, CDR1 is SGHNT, CDR2 YYREEE (reference sequence). This CDR3 is 13 amino acids long. The V gene lost 7 bases and the J gene lost 5 bases, with 15 bases spanning the gap.

The chain links TRBV28 to TRBJ2-7; 7 bases map to TRBD1. From germline, CDR1 is MDHEN and CDR2 SYDVKM. The CDR3 has 15 amino acids. V lost 10 bases, J lost 2 bases, and 14 bases stayed unmatched. The DNA of the CDR3 is TGTGCCACCCTATCCCGACAGGGTGGGACCTACGAGCAGTACTTC. This encodes CATLSRQGGTYEQYF.

The chain joins TRBV30 to TRBJ2-3, with D perhaps TRBD2 (6 bases). CDR1 is GTSNPN and CDR2 is SVGIG in the germline V gene (reference sequence). V was cut by 0 bases and J by 6 bases, with 16 bases left in between. This CDR3 has 15 amino acids. CDR3 loop: CAWSVLGGLPDTQYF. Written as DNA, the CDR3 is TGTGCCTGGAGTGTACTCGGGGGTCTTCCGGATACGCAGTATTTT.

The V gene is TRBV2, the J gene TRBJ1-5, with TRBD1 matching over 10 bases. Germline V gene sequence: CDR1 SNHLY, CDR2 FYNNEI. J gave up 4 bases and V 4 bases, and 4 bases lay outside the gene matches. CDR3 length: 15 amino acids. CDR3 sequence: CASSGDRGINQPQHF. The CDR3 DNA reads TGTGCCAGCAGTGGGGACAGGGGAATTAATCAGCCCCAGCATTTT.

The chain links TRBV29-1 to TRBJ2-7; 8 nucleotides align to TRBD1. V dropped 7 bases and J dropped 5; count of bases not matched to a gene: 19. Germline loops: CDR1 SQVTM, CDR2 ANQGSEA. CDR3 length: 16 residues. CDR3 bases: TGCAGCGGTAAGTCCCTCACCGGGACAGGAGTTCACGAGCAGTACTTC. Its protein product is CSGKSLTGTGVHEQYF.

The chain joins TRBV21-1 to TRBJ2-7; the table's D call, TRBD2, was not checked against the DNA. TRBV21-1 is reported as a pseudogene. This CDR3 contains 16 residues. The CDR3 DNA sequence: TGTGCCAGCAGCCTCTCGGGACTAGCGGGAGTTTACGAGCAGTACTTC. Its protein product is CASSLSGLAGVYEQYF.

The gene calls are TRBV27 and TRBJ1-4; TRBD1 agrees at 7 bases. The CDR3 totals 13 residues. Per the germline V gene, CDR1 is MNHEY and CDR2 is SMNVEV (reference sequence). Trimming at V came to 6 bases and at J to 8 bases, leaving 6 bases not matched to a gene. CDR3 loop: CASSRGLREKLFF. The CDR3 DNA follows: TGTGCCAGCAGCAGGGGGTTAAGAGAAAAACTGTTTTTT.

The chain joins TRBV27 to TRBJ1-5, with 10 positions matching TRBD1. CDR1 is MNHEY and CDR2 is SMNVEV in the germline V gene (reference sequence). This CDR3 is built from 18 residues. V dropped 5 bases and J dropped 5; count of bases not matched to a gene: 15. The CDR3 DNA is TGTGCCAGCAGTAAACAGACAGGGGGCGCTTTAATGGATCAGCCCCAGCATTTT. Its protein is CASSKQTGGALMDQPQHF.

The rearrangement joins TRBV27 to TRBJ2-5; no clear D. With the DNA end fitting TRBJ2-7 better, the J assignment may be wrong. In germline, CDR1 is MNHEY, CDR2 SMNVEV (reference sequence). The CDR3 has 13 amino acids. CDR3 bases: TGTGCCAGCAGTTTAAGGCTGAACTACGAGCAGTACTTC. It is translated as CASSLRLNYEQYF.

Concerning this clone: A read error may produce the germline difference seen at one junction end. The chain joins TRBV19 to TRBJ2-4, with unresolved D. This CDR3 has 14 amino acids. Germline CDR1 reads LNHDA; CDR2 reads SQIVND (reference sequence). The CDR3 loop reads CASRRPVGKSIQYF. The DNA for the CDR3 is TGTGCCAGTAGGCGGCCCGTTGGCAAAAGCATTCAGTACTTC.

The chain combines TRBV28 with TRBJ2-1; TRBD2 matches 14 bases. There are 16 residues in the CDR3. The V segment lost 7 bases and the J segment 9 bases; nucleotides outside the gene matches: 11. Germline assignment: CDR1 MDHEN and CDR2 SYDVKM. The CDR3 here is CASINPGLAGVGEQFF. For the CDR3, the DNA is TGTGCCAGCATTAACCCGGGACTAGCGGGAGTAGGTGAGCAGTTCTTC.

This chain uses TRBV7-9 with TRBJ2-7; possible D gene TRBD2, 6 bases. The CDR3 is 13 amino acids. Between the trimmed V and J ends, which lost 5 bases and 7 bases, there was a span of 15 bases. Germline lookup yields CDR1 SEHNR and CDR2 FQNEAQ (reference sequence). CDR3 amino acids: CASSPRGFGEQYF. As DNA, the CDR3 is TGTGCCAGCAGCCCGCGGGGCTTCGGGGAGCAGTACTTC.